A single sample gave rise to the 24 T cell receptor beta chains below, sequenced in a study of T cell changes during pregnancy in multiple sclerosis. Sequencing used immunoSEQ multiplex PCR; TCRdb keeps in-frame clones, though not all of them. Of about 68,000 clones listed, less than 95% were seen once; the top ten hold around 0.9%. The sequencing used peripheral blood, collected in the second trimester of pregnancy. Receptors were obtained from a female donor with multiple sclerosis, enrolled in a pregnancy study.

V gene TRBV6-5 combines with J gene TRBJ1-2; TRBD1 might be the D (5 bases). Germline loops: CDR1 MNHEY, CDR2 SVGAGI. The germline V and J ends were trimmed by 0 bases and 0 bases, with 8 bases remaining between them. The CDR3 totals 15 residues. CDR3 bases: TGTGCCAGCAGTTACTCCCGGGGGGCTAACTATGGCTACACCTTC. Its translation is CASSYSRGANYGYTF.

J is TRBJ1-2 and V is TRBV7-2, with D tentatively TRBD1 (5 bases). V lost 5 bases and J lost 5, with 9 bases in between. The CDR3 contains 12 residues. Looked up from germline, CDR1 is SGHTA and CDR2 is FQGNSA. The chain's CDR3 is CASSRGGYGYTF. As DNA, the CDR3 is TGTGCCAGCAGCCGGGGGGGATATGGCTACACCTTC. Drawing the rest from reference TRBV7-2 and TRBJ1-2, the complete variable domain is GAGVSQSPSNKVTEKGKDVELRCDPISGHTALYWYRQSLGQGLEFLIYFQGNSAPDKSGLPSDRFSAERTGGSVSTLTIQRTQQEDSAVYLCASSRGGYGYTFGSGTRLTVV.

V is TRBV7-2 and J is TRBJ2-2; D call uncertain. The CDR3 contains 16 residues. Germline V CDR1 and CDR2: SGHTA, FQGNSA. The germline V and J ends were trimmed by 2 bases and 2 bases, with 12 bases remaining between them. The CDR3 loop reads CASSLLGLPNTGELFF. In nucleotides, the CDR3 is TGTGCCAGCAGCTTACTAGGTTTACCAAACACCGGGGAGCTGTTTTTT.

The chain carries TRBV9 and TRBJ2-7; 8 positions agree with TRBD2. Germline V lookup: CDR1 SGDLS, CDR2 YYNGEE. This CDR3 contains 21 residues. V shed 4 bases and J 0 bases; nucleotides not matched to a gene: 24. CDR3 DNA sequence: TGTGCCAGCAGCTCGCGCCCCGGGGGGAGTAGCGGGGCCATGAGCTCCTACGAGCAGTACTTC. It encodes CASSSRPGGSSGAMSSYEQYF.

The rearrangement uses TRBV6-5 and TRBJ2-5; 9 nucleotides agree with TRBD1. The V gene's germline CDR1 is MNHEY and CDR2 SVGAGI. Unmatched junction bases numbered 5, after V lost 1 base and J lost 5 bases. This CDR3 region has 15 residues. For the CDR3, the DNA is TGTGCCAGCAGTTACTGGGGACAGGGAGGGGAGACCCAGTACTTC. Its translation is CASSYWGQGGETQYF.

Of note for this clone: At one end the junction does not follow the germline gene, possibly because of a read error. The chain couples TRBV7-7 to TRBJ1-3; 8 bases agree with TRBD1. The length of the CDR3 is 15 residues. CDR1 SSHAT and CDR2 FNYEAQ come from the germline V gene (reference sequence). In DNA, the CDR3 is TGTGCTAGCAGCCTCGGGACAGGCTCTGGAAACACCATATATTTT. Its protein is CASSLGTGSGNTIYF. The complete variable domain, with remaining parts taken from reference TRBV7-7 and TRBJ1-3, reads GAGVSQSPRYKVTKRGQDVTLRCDPISSHATLYWYQQALGQGPEFLTYFNYEAQPDKSGLPSDRFSAERPEGSISTLTIQRTEQRDSAMYRCASSLGTGSGNTIYFGEGSWLTVV.

The V call is TRBV7-2, the J call TRBJ2-2, with 7 bases fitting TRBD2. Germline-derived CDR1 and CDR2 are SGHTA and FQGNSA. The length of the CDR3 is 16 residues. The V gene end was trimmed by 1 base and the J gene end by 4 bases; junction bases not matched to a gene: 6. The CDR3 loop is CASSLGWRGITGELFF. CDR3 in DNA: TGTGCCAGCAGCTTAGGATGGCGGGGGATCACCGGGGAGCTGTTTTTT.

This chain uses TRBV29-1 with TRBJ1-1, with D perhaps matching TRBD1 (6 bases). Trimming removed 7 bases at V and 6 bases at J, with 15 bases between. This CDR3 has 12 residues. Germline V gene data show CDR1 as SQVTM and CDR2 as ANQGSEA. The CDR3 region has the DNA TGCAGCGCAACGGGACAAACCTCTGAAGCTTTCTTT. Translation: CSATGQTSEAFF.

V usage is TRBV4-3 and J usage is TRBJ1-2; D remains ambiguous. V was pared by 3 bases and J by 4 bases, with 9 bases between. Germline V gives CDR1 LGHNA, CDR2 YSLEER. CDR3 length: 13 amino acids. This chain's CDR3 is CASSQEATYGYTF. The CDR3 coding sequence is TGCGCCAGCAGCCAGGAGGCAACCTATGGCTACACCTTC.

This clone was picked up one time. This chain links TRBV7-7 with TRBJ2-3, with 13 bases lining up with TRBD2. This CDR3 has 16 residues. Germline CDR1 and CDR2: SSHAT and FNYEAQ (reference sequence). V gave up 3 bases and J gave up 8 bases; unmatched junction bases: 8. The chain's CDR3 is CASSFGTSGALSTQYF. The DNA for the CDR3 is TGTGCCAGCAGCTTTGGGACTAGCGGGGCCCTAAGTACGCAGTATTTT.

The chain links TRBV9 to TRBJ1-3; D unclear. V gave up 4 bases and J gave up 2 bases, with 4 bases separating them. This CDR3 comprises 12 residues. CDR1 SGDLS and CDR2 YYNGEE come from the germline V gene. CDR3 residues: CASSTTGNTIYF. CDR3 sequence (DNA): TGTGCCAGCAGCACAACTGGAAACACCATATATTTT.

The chain couples TRBV19 to TRBJ2-3, with 9 bases identical to TRBD1. Germline V gene lookup returns CDR1 LNHDA and CDR2 SQIVND (reference sequence). J was trimmed by 3 bases and V by 6 bases; bases with no gene match: 7. The CDR3 covers 15 residues. Here the CDR3 reads CASSPGTGFTDTQYF. The CDR3 DNA is TGTGCCAGTAGCCCCGGGACAGGGTTTACAGATACGCAGTATTTT.

J is TRBJ2-3 and V is TRBV18; 10 positions agree with TRBD1. Germline V gene sequence: CDR1 KGHSH, CDR2 LQKENI. The CDR3 is 16 amino acids. The V and J ends lost 6 bases and 2 bases, in that order; junction bases with no gene match: 8. CDR3 in DNA: TGTGCCAGCTCGGAGGTTGGGACAGGGGCCACAGATACGCAGTATTTT. Translation gives CASSEVGTGATDTQYF.

The chain couples TRBV7-2 to TRBJ2-3, with 7 bases identical to TRBD1. The CDR3 has 14 residues. Germline V gene sequence: CDR1 SGHTA, CDR2 FQGNSA. V trimming: 5 bases; J trimming: 2 bases; junction bases outside the gene matches: 4. The CDR3 here is CASSLGGVTDTQYF. CDR3 in DNA: TGTGCCAGCAGCCTAGGGGGCGTCACAGATACGCAGTATTTT.

The chain has TRBV5-4 and TRBJ2-3, with 13 bases identical to TRBD2. J was trimmed by 2 bases and V by 4 bases; bases with no gene match: 7. This CDR3 has 17 residues. CDR1 is SGHNT and CDR2 is YYREEE in the germline V gene (reference sequence). The CDR3: CASSRTSGGTFTDTQYF. CDR3 bases: TGTGCCAGCAGCAGGACTAGCGGGGGTACCTTCACAGATACGCAGTATTTT. Drawing the rest from reference TRBV5-4 and TRBJ2-3, the complete variable domain is ETGVTQSPTHLIKTRGQQVTLRCSSQSGHNTVSWYQQALGQGPQFIFQYYREEENGRGNFPPRFSGLQFPNYSSELNVNALELDDSALYLCASSRTSGGTFTDTQYFGPGTRLTVL.

The chain employs TRBV7-6 and TRBJ2-3, with a weak D call TRBD2 (6 bases). Trimming removed 5 bases at V and 6 bases at J, with 6 bases between. CDR1 SGHVS and CDR2 FNYEAQ come from the germline V gene. The length of the CDR3 is 11 residues. The CDR3: CASSGRDTQYF. The CDR3 DNA reads TGTGCCAGCAGCGGGAGGGATACGCAGTATTTT.

The chain joins TRBV6-4 to TRBJ2-1; 14 positions agree with TRBD2. Germline V CDR1 and CDR2: MRHNA, SNTAGT. The CDR3 contains 15 residues. V was clipped by 6 bases and J by 10 bases; unmatched bases: 8. The CDR3: CASSPGTSGGQEQFF. The CDR3 nucleotides read TGTGCCAGCAGCCCAGGGACTAGCGGGGGACAAGAGCAGTTCTTC.

This clone turned up a few times. The chain combines TRBV4-3 with TRBJ2-1; TRBD2 agrees at 11 bases. Germline lookup yields CDR1 LGHNA and CDR2 YSLEER. Trimming at V came to 1 base and at J to 9 bases, leaving 5 bases not matched to a gene. This CDR3 has 15 amino acids. The CDR3 DNA reads TGCGCCAGCAGCCAAGCTCCTAGCGGGGGGCTTGAGCAGTTCTTC. Amino acid sequence: CASSQAPSGGLEQFF.

The V call is TRBV18, the J call TRBJ1-4; a weak D match, TRBD1 (6 bases). The CDR3 has 14 amino acids. The germline V gene has CDR1 KGHSH and CDR2 LQKENI. Trimming shortened V by 3 bases and J by 4 bases, and 9 bases separated the two germline ends. The CDR3 region has the DNA TGTGCCAGCTCACCGGGGGCGATTAATGAAAAACTGTTTTTT. Its protein is CASSPGAINEKLFF.

This rearrangement joins TRBV7-3 to TRBJ2-2, with no clear D. CDR1 and CDR2 from the germline V gene are SGHTA and FQGTGA. The ends were cut back, 1 base at V and 5 bases at J, with 11 bases in the middle. This CDR3 is built from 15 residues. The DNA for the CDR3 is TGTGCCAGCAGCTTAAGCTGGGCCGCTACCGGGGAGCTGTTTTTT. This sequence encodes CASSLSWAATGELFF.

This clone was found a few times. V usage is TRBV5-6 and J usage is TRBJ1-1; weak D call: TRBD1 (5 bases). V was cut by 2 bases and J by 11 bases, with 10 bases left in between. CDR1 is SGHDT, CDR2 YYEEEE, per germline. This CDR3 contains 11 residues. Here the CDR3 DNA reads TGTGCCAGCAGCTTAAGGGGAGGGGCTTTCTTT. Its protein is CASSLRGGAFF.

The V call is TRBV11-3, the J call TRBJ2-1, with 9 nucleotides matching TRBD2. CDR1 is SGHNT, CDR2 YENEEA, per germline. The CDR3 loop spans 15 amino acids. The junction had 6 bases not matched to a gene; V was cut back by 5 bases and J by 4 bases. CDR3: CASSITSGLYNEQFF. The CDR3, as DNA: TGTGCCAGCAGCATTACTAGCGGGTTGTACAATGAGCAGTTCTTC. The full variable domain, completed using reference TRBV11-3 and TRBJ2-1, is EAGVVQSPRYKIIEKKQPVAFWCNPISGHNTLYWYLQNLGQGPELLIRYENEEAVDDSQLPKDRFSAERLKGVDSTLKIQPAELGDSAVYLCASSITSGLYNEQFFGPGTRLTVL.

J is TRBJ2-3 and V is TRBV2; TRBD2 matches 9 bases. Trimming removed 6 bases from V and 6 bases from J; junction bases left unmatched: 10. The CDR3 extends over 15 amino acids. The germline CDR1 and CDR2 sequences are SNHLY and FYNNEI. Here the CDR3 reads CASRASGTPRDTQYF. The CDR3 region has the DNA TGTGCCAGCAGGGCTAGCGGGACCCCGCGGGATACGCAGTATTTT.

The chain recombines TRBV6-4 with TRBJ1-6; D is unresolved. Germline V gene data show CDR1 as MRHNA and CDR2 as SNTAGT. V was pared by 6 bases and J by 9 bases, with 12 bases between. This CDR3 contains 13 residues. The CDR3 DNA reads TGTGCCAGCAGCCCCTATAGCGGTTCACCCCTCCACTTT. Its translation: CASSPYSGSPLHF.